Below, 6 T cell receptor beta chains from the same sample are listed, as sequenced in a study of blood T cell repertoires in COVID-19. Libraries were prepared by immunoSEQ multiplex PCR; TCRdb keeps only in-frame clonotypes and omits some of them. The sample records about 45,000 clones, approximately 80% being singletons. Material: peripheral blood. These receptors originate from a man aged 70-80 years with acute or convalescent COVID-19.

The CDR3 sequence is CASSPRGVEAFF. CDR3 DNA: TGTGCCAGCAGCCCCCGGGGGGTTGAAGCTTTCTTT. V usage is TRBV7-2 and J usage is TRBJ1-1; possible D gene TRBD1, 5 bases. The CDR3 extends over 12 amino acids. V was pared by 5 bases and J by 7 bases, with 11 bases between. The germline V gene has CDR1 SGHTA and CDR2 FQGNSA.

This rearrangement joins TRBV5-1 to TRBJ2-5, with a possible D match to TRBD2 (6 bases). The V gene's germline CDR1 is SGHRS and CDR2 YFSETQ. This CDR3 is built from 15 residues. The V and J ends lost 7 bases and 5 bases respectively, with 21 bases between them. The CDR3 DNA sequence: TGCGCCAGCGGTTCCTTGGGACTCGGCACGGAGACCCAGTACTTC. Protein product: CASGSLGLGTETQYF. The entire variable domain, with the rest obtained from reference TRBV5-1 and TRBJ2-5, is as follows: KAGVTQTPRYLIKTRGQQVTLSCSPISGHRSVSWYQQTPGQGLQFLFEYFSETQRNKGNFPGRFSGRQFSNSRSEMNVSTLELGDSALYLCASGSLGLGTETQYFGPGTRLLVL.

V is TRBV2 and J is TRBJ2-1; TRBD1 aligns across 7 bases. Per the germline V gene, CDR1 is SNHLY and CDR2 is FYNNEI. With 4 bases clipped from V and 2 bases from J, the junction kept 5 bases outside the gene matches. CDR3 length: 15 amino acids. CDR3 loop: CASSVERGPYNEQFF. DNA of the CDR3: TGTGCCAGCAGTGTTGAGAGGGGGCCCTACAATGAGCAGTTCTTC.

The chain combines TRBV5-6 with TRBJ1-5; no definite D call. The CDR3 is made up of 14 amino acids. The germline V and J ends were trimmed by 4 bases and 3 bases, with 11 bases remaining between them. Looked up from germline, CDR1 is SGHDT and CDR2 is YYEEEE. The CDR3 reads CASSLGRANQPQHF. The CDR3 bases are TGTGCCAGCAGCCTTGGGAGGGCCAATCAGCCCCAGCATTTT.

This clone is a singleton in its sample. The chain couples TRBV4-2 to TRBJ1-1; D is perhaps TRBD1 (5 bases). Germline V gives CDR1 LGHNA, CDR2 YNFKEQ. Trimming left V 1 base short and J 8 bases short, with 8 bases between. CDR3 size: 12 residues. CDR3 DNA sequence: TGTGCCAGCAGCCAAGTTCAGGGAGAAGCTTTCTTT. Residues: CASSQVQGEAFF.

The count of this clone is one. This chain links TRBV24-1 with TRBJ1-5; maybe TRBD1 (6 bases). The V end was cut by 2 bases, the J end by 3 bases, with 16 bases between. The germline CDR1 and CDR2 sequences are KGHDR and SFDVKD. This CDR3 has 17 residues. CDR3 DNA sequence: TGTGCCACCAGTGATTCAGCCAGGGGAATTTACAATCAGCCCCAGCATTTT. It specifies CATSDSARGIYNQPQHF.